The 27 T cell receptor beta chains in this list originate from one sample, sequenced in a study of CD8 T cells in ankylosing spondylitis. A single record per CDR3 protein comes from TCRdb applying MiXCR to the 5' RACE reads. This table holds a few hundred thousand distinct CDR3 sequences, 20% found once. Sequences were obtained from blood, either unsorted or a sorted T cell fraction (not recorded which). The receptors originated from a female donor with ankylosing spondylitis or in good health (not recorded which).

V gene TRBV7-9 combines with J gene TRBJ1-2, with 8 bases identical to TRBD1. The CDR3 loop spans 15 amino acids. V shed 5 bases and J 0 bases; nucleotides not matched to a gene: 5. The germline gives CDR1 SEHNR, CDR2 FQNEAQ (reference sequence). CDR3 bases: TGTGCCAGCAGCACCGGGACAGGTCCTAACTATGGCTACACCTTC. It specifies CASSTGTGPNYGYTF.

This rearrangement joins TRBV27 to TRBJ2-7; D may match TRBD1 or TRBD2 (5 bases each). V shed 4 bases and J shed 4 bases, with 17 bases lying between them. The germline V gene has CDR1 MNHEY and CDR2 SMNVEV (reference sequence). The CDR3 loop spans 15 amino acids. The CDR3 sequence: CASSSPGTSLYEQYF. The CDR3 DNA follows: TGTGCCAGCAGTTCACCAGGGACCTCTTTGTACGAGCAGTACTTC.

This CDR3 reads CASSQEGTAIGPHEQFF. The DNA of the CDR3 is TGCGCCAGCAGCCAAGAAGGGACCGCTATTGGTCCCCATGAGCAGTTCTTC. The chain joins TRBV4-3 to TRBJ2-1; D may match TRBD1 or TRBD2 (5 bases each). V was cut by 0 bases and J by 8 bases, with 20 bases left in between. This CDR3 has 17 residues. CDR1 and CDR2 (germline): LGHNA, YSLEER.

The chain combines TRBV5-1 with TRBJ2-2, with D possibly matching TRBD2 (6 bases). The germline V gene has CDR1 SGHRS and CDR2 YFSETQ. This CDR3 contains 16 residues. Trimming removed 0 bases at V and 1 base at J, with 10 bases between. The CDR3 DNA follows: TGCGCCAGCAGCTTGGTTGGTAGCGGGAACACCGGGGAGCTGTTTTTT. Its translation: CASSLVGSGNTGELFF.

The V and J genes are TRBV10-1 and TRBJ2-1; D uncertain. The germline V gene encodes CDR1 WNHNN and CDR2 SYGVQD (reference sequence). V dropped 7 bases and J dropped 7 bases, with 8 bases sitting between them. The CDR3 length is 11 residues. The CDR3 loop reads CASKGRNEQFF. CDR3 nucleotide sequence: TGCGCCAGCAAGGGCCGGAATGAGCAGTTCTTC.

A few counts support this clonotype. V and J are TRBV12-3 or TRBV12-4 and TRBJ1-1; TRBD1 matches at 8 bases. CDR3 size: 13 residues. Trimming at V came to 7 bases and at J to 4 bases, leaving 5 bases not matched to a gene. In DNA, the CDR3 is TGTGCCAGCACCCGAGACAGGGGCACTGAAGCTTTCTTT. As protein: CASTRDRGTEAFF.

This chain uses TRBV23-1 with TRBJ1-1; no reliable D call. TRBV23-1 is sorted into the ORF group, with uncertain function. Trimming pared 6 bases from V and 5 bases from J, leaving 13 bases between. The CDR3 extends over 13 amino acids. The CDR3 loop is CASRMVGRTEAFF. CDR3 DNA sequence: TGCGCCAGCAGAATGGTAGGGAGAACTGAAGCTTTCTTT.

In its sample, this clonotype was seen once. This chain connects TRBV19 to TRBJ1-4, with 7 bases lining up with TRBD1. The CDR3 has 14 amino acids. V gave up 6 bases and J gave up 8 bases; unmatched junction bases: 9. Germline V gives CDR1 LNHDA, CDR2 SQIVND (reference sequence). The CDR3 nucleotides read TGTGCCAGTAGCCTTGACAGGGTAGACGAAAAACTGTTTTTT. It is translated as CASSLDRVDEKLFF.

The table lists this clonotype with many counts. The genes are TRBV28 and TRBJ1-6; D gene ambiguous. V was pared by 2 bases and J by 6 bases, with 11 bases between. The CDR3 sequence is 15 residues long. Germline V gene sequence: CDR1 MDHEN, CDR2 SYDVKM. The CDR3 DNA follows: TGTGCCAGCAGTTTAAGACACCTTTCTAATTCACCCCTCCACTTT. This encodes CASSLRHLSNSPLHF.

This clonotype was detected many times. This sequence joins TRBV7-9 and TRBJ2-1; 9 positions agree with TRBD2. This CDR3 spans 17 amino acids. CDR1 and CDR2 (germline): SEHNR, FQNEAQ (reference sequence). V shed 8 bases, J shed 5 bases, and the junction held 16 bases outside the gene matches. CDR3 nucleotide sequence: TGTGCCAGCGGCCAGCGACTGACTAGCGGCCCACACAATGAGCAGTTCTTC. Encoded protein: CASGQRLTSGPHNEQFF.

This sequence joins TRBV6-2 or TRBV6-3 and TRBJ1-1; D is unclear. Trimming took 2 bases from V and 5 from J, leaving 12 bases between them. This CDR3 contains 14 residues. CDR1 MNHEY and CDR2 SVGEGT come from the germline V gene. The CDR3 region is CASSYLDISTEAFF. In DNA form, the CDR3 reads TGTGCCAGCAGTTACCTCGACATTTCAACTGAAGCTTTCTTT.

The gene calls are TRBV20-1 and TRBJ2-7; D is possibly TRBD1 or TRBD2 (7 bases each). Looked up from germline, CDR1 is DFQATT and CDR2 is SNEGSKA (reference sequence). This CDR3 region has 17 residues. Trimming took off 2 bases at V and 3 bases at J, with 23 bases between the two ends. The CDR3 loop reads CSARTGDYPLASYEQYF. CDR3 nucleotide sequence: TGCAGTGCTAGAACAGGGGACTATCCCTTAGCGAGCTACGAGCAGTACTTC.

The chain combines TRBV9 with TRBJ1-5; D remains unclear. The CDR3 has 14 residues. The V end lost 2 bases, the J end lost 9 bases, and 15 bases lay between the germline ends. Per the germline V gene, CDR1 is SGDLS and CDR2 is YYNGEE. The CDR3 DNA follows: TGTGCCAGCAGCGTCCGGGGAGCGGGAGGGCCCCAGCATTTT. It codes for CASSVRGAGGPQHF.

The CDR3 loop reads CASQETGLHSYNEQFF. Here the CDR3 DNA reads TGCGCCAGCCAAGAAACAGGATTACACTCCTACAATGAGCAGTTCTTC. V gene TRBV5-1 combines with J gene TRBJ2-1, with D possibly TRBD1 on 5 matching bases. Trimming took 7 bases from V and 0 from J, leaving 17 bases between them. The CDR3 consists of 16 residues. Germline values: CDR1 SGHRS, CDR2 YFSETQ.

This clonotype was seen at least ten times. The J gene is TRBJ2-2, the V gene TRBV3-1; D remains unclear. This CDR3 has 15 amino acids. V dropped 2 bases and J dropped 3 bases, with 10 bases sitting between them. The germline V gene has CDR1 LGHDT and CDR2 YNNKEL (reference sequence). Here the CDR3 reads CASSQFLLDTGELFF. The CDR3 nucleotides are TGTGCCAGCAGCCAATTTCTCCTAGACACCGGGGAGCTGTTTTTT.

V usage is TRBV14 and J usage is TRBJ2-7; TRBD2 might be the D (5 bases). The CDR3 is 11 residues long. CDR1 and CDR2 from the germline V gene are SGHDN and FVKESK. V was shortened by 1 base and J by 10 bases, with 8 bases between the two germline ends. The CDR3 loop is CASSQGGSQYF. Written as DNA, the CDR3 is TGTGCCAGCAGCCAAGGAGGGTCCCAGTACTTC.

A few counts support this clonotype. The chain joins TRBV12-3 or TRBV12-4 to TRBJ2-5; tentative D call: TRBD1 (5 bases). The V end lost 8 bases, the J end lost 3 bases, and 13 bases lay between the germline ends. The CDR3 runs 13 residues. CDR3 amino acids: CASLREGKETQYF. The CDR3 nucleotides read TGTGCCAGCCTCAGGGAAGGGAAAGAGACCCAGTACTTC.

The genes are TRBV7-2 and TRBJ2-3; 8 bases agree with TRBD2. The CDR3 has 15 residues. Germline values: CDR1 SGHTA, CDR2 FQGNSA. V shed 5 bases and J 4 bases; nucleotides not matched to a gene: 8. The CDR3 here is CASSGSGAGADTQYF. CDR3 coding DNA: TGTGCCAGCAGCGGTAGCGGGGCCGGGGCAGATACGCAGTATTTT. The variable domain in full, with the rest retrieved from reference TRBV7-2 and TRBJ2-3, is GAGVSQSPSNKVTEKGKDVELRCDPISGHTALYWYRQSLGQGLEFLIYFQGNSAPDKSGLPSDRFSAERTGGSVSTLTIQRTQQEDSAVYLCASSGSGAGADTQYFGPGTRLTVL.

J is TRBJ1-3 and V is TRBV12-5, with 12 bases identical to TRBD1. Germline values: CDR1 LGHNT, CDR2 FRNRAP. The length of the CDR3 is 16 residues. With V trimmed by 1 base and J by 4 bases, 2 bases remained unmatched. CDR3 nucleotides: TGTGCTAGTGGTTTGGGGGGACAGGGGGCAGGAAACACCATATATTTT. This sequence encodes CASGLGGQGAGNTIYF.

Only a few counts were recorded for this clonotype. The chain joins TRBV29-1 to TRBJ2-4, with D perhaps given as TRBD1 or TRBD2 (5 bases each). The CDR3 sequence is 11 residues long. Germline V lookup: CDR1 SQVTM, CDR2 ANQGSEA. The V end was cut by 6 bases, the J end by 6 bases, with 9 bases between. CDR3 sequence: CSVGTRNIQYF. The CDR3 nucleotides read TGCAGCGTGGGGACGAGAAACATTCAGTACTTC.

The sample holds a few counts of this clonotype. J is TRBJ1-5 and V is TRBV7-2; no clear D gene. Germline CDR1 SGHTA, CDR2 FQGNSA. The CDR3 is 15 amino acids. V lost 1 base and J 5 bases, leaving 12 bases between the germline ends. CDR3 nucleotides: TGTGCCAGCAGCTTAGATGATAACGGATATCAGCCCCAGCATTTT. Translation gives CASSLDDNGYQPQHF.

The chain has TRBV2 and TRBJ2-6; TRBD2 is a possible D gene (5 bases). CDR3 length equals 15 residues. Germline V CDR1 and CDR2: SNHLY, FYNNEI. V lost 5 bases and J 4 bases, leaving 12 bases between the germline ends. DNA for the CDR3: TGTGCCAGCAGTAAACTAGTTACGGGGGCCAACGTCCTGACTTTC. It is translated as CASSKLVTGANVLTF.

This clonotype has a handful of counts. This sequence joins TRBV14 and TRBJ2-3; TRBD2 agrees at 8 bases. The V gene end was trimmed by 0 bases and the J gene end by 7 bases; junction bases not matched to a gene: 15. Looked up from germline, CDR1 is SGHDN and CDR2 is FVKESK. The CDR3 covers 18 residues. CDR3 sequence (DNA): TGTGCCAGCAGCCAAGATGTTCCTAGCGGGCACCTTACGAATACGCAGTATTTT. Translation: CASSQDVPSGHLTNTQYF.

The chain combines TRBV24-1 with TRBJ2-3, with TRBD2 matching 7 bases. The CDR3 length is 15 residues. Germline CDR1 KGHDR, CDR2 SFDVKD. The ends lost 3 bases at V and 0 bases at J; junction bases unmatched: 2. CDR3 in amino acids: CATSDSGTSTDTQYF. Written as DNA, the CDR3 is TGTGCCACCAGTGATAGCGGGACTAGCACAGATACGCAGTATTTT.

This clonotype was seen only a few times. V gene TRBV19 combines with J gene TRBJ1-3; weak D call: TRBD1 (6 bases). The CDR3 is 16 amino acids. Germline V gives CDR1 LNHDA, CDR2 SQIVND (reference sequence). Trimming took 2 bases from V and 0 from J, leaving 11 bases between them. CDR3 amino acids: CASSISSGASGNTIYF. In DNA, the CDR3 is TGTGCCAGTAGTATATCCTCAGGGGCCTCTGGAAACACCATATATTTT.

This clonotype was seen more than once but under ten times. The V and J genes are TRBV10-3 and TRBJ2-5; the D gene could be TRBD1 or TRBD2 (5 bases each). V gave up 3 bases and J gave up 5 bases, with 19 bases separating them. Germline loops: CDR1 ENHRY, CDR2 SYGVKD. There are 16 residues in the CDR3. The chain's CDR3 is CAISDPGGRAEETQYF. The DNA for the CDR3 is TGTGCCATCAGTGACCCTGGGGGTCGGGCCGAGGAGACCCAGTACTTC.

In this sample, this clonotype turned up a few times. The V and J genes are TRBV20-1 and TRBJ2-3, with no clear D. Trimming cost V 4 bases and J 0 bases, with 8 bases left between them. CDR3 length: 13 amino acids. Germline CDR1 reads DFQATT; CDR2 reads SNEGSKA (reference sequence). The CDR3, as DNA: TGCAGTGCTATAAAACCTAGCACAGATACGCAGTATTTT. This translates into CSAIKPSTDTQYF.